What follows are 15 T cell receptor beta chains derived from one specimen sequenced in a study of cytomegalovirus exposure and HLA in healthy donors (TCRdb year 2017). To prepare the library, the immunoSEQ multiplex PCR assay was applied. For the multiplex PCR, a mixture combining 60 forward primers for TCR Vbeta segments and 13 reverse primers for TCR Jbeta segments was used. TCRdb carries this immuneACCESS record with in-frame sequences only. Its versions omit some clonotypes, under half of them owing to an unresolved V gene in the studies checked, with the rest unexplained. Counted in this sample were about 160,000 clones; around four fifths of them appeared once. The ten largest clonotypes hold 3.5% to 5% of the sample. Sequenced sample: PBMCs. These receptors all stem from a man aged 50-59 years in good health and CMV-seropositive.

Details on this clone: The sample carries other DNA sequences with the same CDR3. V is TRBV27 and J is TRBJ2-7; perhaps TRBD2 as D (6 bases). Per germline, CDR1 MNHEY and CDR2 SMNVEV (reference sequence). This CDR3 region has 13 residues. V dropped 3 bases and J dropped 3 bases, with 9 bases sitting between them. The CDR3 loop reads CASSFGGSYEQYF. In DNA, the CDR3 is TGTGCCAGCAGTTTTGGGGGGAGCTACGAGCAGTACTTC.

The V and J genes are TRBV28 and TRBJ1-5, with D possibly matching TRBD1 (5 bases). The ends were cut back, 1 base at V and 6 bases at J, with 10 bases in the middle. This CDR3 has 14 amino acids. Germline V gene sequence: CDR1 MDHEN, CDR2 SYDVKM. Here the CDR3 reads CASSLYGGLQPQHF. The CDR3 DNA sequence: TGTGCCAGCAGTTTATACGGGGGTCTTCAGCCCCAGCATTTT.

The chain combines TRBV10-3 with TRBJ1-6; possibly TRBD1 for D (6 bases). Germline V gene data show CDR1 as ENHRY and CDR2 as SYGVKD. The CDR3 is 14 residues long. The ends were cut back, 3 bases at V and 8 bases at J, with 11 bases in the middle. The CDR3 spells CAISDQHRDSPLHF. CDR3 DNA sequence: TGTGCCATCAGTGACCAACACAGGGATTCACCCCTCCACTTT.

This chain joins TRBV7-9 and TRBJ2-3; D is undetermined. Trimming removed 1 base from V and 5 bases from J, with 19 bases in between. This CDR3 contains 17 residues. Germline V gene lookup returns CDR1 SEHNR and CDR2 FQNEAQ (reference sequence). The DNA of the CDR3 is TGTGCCAGCAGCTTAGATGCAGGTTTACACCTGGGAGATACGCAGTATTTT. This encodes CASSLDAGLHLGDTQYF.

This clone has a handful of counts. J is TRBJ2-7 and V is TRBV10-3; 12 bases agree with TRBD2. The CDR3 length is 15 residues. The J segment lost 6 bases and the V segment lost 8 bases, leaving 11 bases of the junction unmatched. CDR1 ENHRY and CDR2 SYGVKD come from the germline V gene. The chain's CDR3 is CAISRLAGGQREQYF. The CDR3 coding sequence is TGTGCCATCTCTAGGCTAGCGGGGGGGCAGCGCGAGCAGTACTTC.

This clone was seen a single time. The J gene is TRBJ2-3, the V gene TRBV29-1, with a tentative D call TRBD1 (6 bases). CDR3 length equals 14 residues. V lost 2 bases and J lost 4, with 13 bases in between. Germline CDR1 reads SQVTM; CDR2 reads ANQGSEA. In nucleotides, the CDR3 is TGCAGCGTTGAACCATCAGGGGCCCCAGATACGCAGTATTTT. It codes for CSVEPSGAPDTQYF.

The rearrangement joins TRBV27 to TRBJ2-2; 10 bases are shared with TRBD2. The V gene's germline CDR1 is MNHEY and CDR2 SMNVEV (reference sequence). J was trimmed by 6 bases and V by 3 bases; bases with no gene match: 4. The CDR3 is 15 amino acids. In DNA, the CDR3 is TGTGCCAGCAGTTTCCTAGCGGGGGAAGCCGGGGAGCTGTTTTTT. Encoded protein: CASSFLAGEAGELFF.

The gene calls are TRBV19 and TRBJ2-7; possibly TRBD1 for D (6 bases). CDR3 length equals 14 residues. CDR1 is LNHDA and CDR2 is SQIVND in the germline V gene (reference sequence). V was shortened by 3 bases and J by 4 bases, with 13 bases between the two germline ends. CDR3 region: CASSIGPQGYEQYF. CDR3 coding DNA: TGTGCCAGTAGTATTGGACCACAGGGTTACGAGCAGTACTTC.

The chain carries TRBV27 and TRBJ1-1, with 7 bases lining up with TRBD1. Germline V lookup: CDR1 MNHEY, CDR2 SMNVEV (reference sequence). V trimming: 0 bases; J trimming: 5 bases; junction bases outside the gene matches: 12. The CDR3 consists of 17 residues. The CDR3 DNA reads as TGTGCCAGCAGTTTATCCAGACAGGGAACCCTTAAGACTGAAGCTTTCTTT. Translated: CASSLSRQGTLKTEAFF.

This clone was picked up one time. The V gene is TRBV4-2, the J gene TRBJ1-4, with 7 positions matching TRBD1. V was clipped by 3 bases and J by 15 bases; unmatched bases: 10. This CDR3 spans 13 amino acids. The germline V gene has CDR1 LGHNA and CDR2 YNFKEQ. CDR3 in amino acids: CASSQPSRQGLFF. The DNA for the CDR3 is TGTGCCAGCAGCCAGCCCTCCCGACAGGGCTTGTTTTTT.

The chain carries TRBV11-2 and TRBJ1-1; 7 bases match TRBD1. The CDR3 contains 14 residues. From germline, CDR1 is SGHAT and CDR2 FQNNGV. Unmatched junction bases numbered 8, after V lost 3 bases and J lost 7 bases. The CDR3 spells CASSFSTGRNEAFF. In DNA, the CDR3 is TGTGCCAGCAGCTTCTCGACAGGGAGGAATGAAGCTTTCTTT.

This rearrangement joins TRBV9 to TRBJ1-1, with D possibly being TRBD1 (5 bases). V was clipped by 0 bases and J by 4 bases, with 10 bases between them. The germline V gene encodes CDR1 SGDLS and CDR2 YYNGEE. The CDR3 extends over 14 amino acids. The DNA for the CDR3 is TGTGCCAGCAGCGTAGGTGACGGGGGCACTGAAGCTTTCTTT. Translating it yields CASSVGDGGTEAFF.

Turning to this clone: One end of the junction is discordant with germline, which a read error may explain. This sequence joins TRBV7-9 and TRBJ1-2, with D unclear. Germline CDR1 SEHNR, CDR2 FQNEAQ (reference sequence). The CDR3 sequence is 13 residues long. CDR3 sequence: CSSSLKLAAAFTF. CDR3 DNA: TGTTCCAGCAGCTTAAAGTTGGCGGCGGCCTTCACCTTC.

The rearrangement links TRBV18 to TRBJ1-4; 7 positions agree with TRBD1. The junction had 5 bases not matched to a gene; V was cut back by 6 bases and J by 7 bases. The CDR3 has 13 residues. Germline CDR1 is KGHSH and CDR2 is LQKENI. The CDR3 is CASSTGLGEKLFF. CDR3 sequence (DNA): TGTGCCAGCTCGACAGGGCTGGGTGAAAAACTGTTTTTT. Drawing the rest from reference TRBV18 and TRBJ1-4, the complete variable domain is NAGVMQNPRHLVRRRGQEARLRCSPMKGHSHVYWYRQLPEEGLKFMVYLQKENIIDESGMPKERFSAEFPKEGPSILRIQQVVRGDSAAYFCASSTGLGEKLFFGSGTQLSVL.

This chain links TRBV5-1 with TRBJ1-3, with D possibly TRBD1 on 5 matching bases. Germline V lookup: CDR1 SGHRS, CDR2 YFSETQ. The CDR3 runs 14 residues. The V end lost 3 bases, the J end lost 0 bases, and 7 bases lay between the germline ends. This CDR3 is CASSSDNSGNTIYF. The CDR3 region has the DNA TGCGCCAGCAGCTCGGACAACTCTGGAAACACCATATATTTT.